Below, one T cell receptor beta chain is given with its context. Its antigen is currently not known. Nothing much larger sits one base from this clone, and base qualities are not available. At the DNA level, this CDR3 is encoded by other sequences in the same sample as well. This record belongs to a study of blood T cell repertoires in COVID-19 (TCRdb year 2020). Notes on the research overall: Samples from collaborators originated in the United States, Italy and Spain and spanned both the acute and convalescent phases of COVID-19. The prospective study material was composed of cDNA or gDNA derived from T cells, B-cell-depleted T cells, or PBMCs. The repertoires were released in a freely available public database meant as a resource for research on the immune response to SARS-CoV-2. The samples were drawn from two sources: the first 160 participants of the ongoing ImmuneRACE study, and 1,000 to 1,500 subjects contributed by 6 global collaborators. The dataset comprised deeply sampled blood TCRbeta repertoires from subjects exposed to, actively infected with, or recovered from COVID-19. HLA class I and class II types, where available, came from metadata supplied by the sample provider rather than from assay-based typing. A de-identified subject ID, COVID-19 status, age in years and sex were almost always included in the sample metadata.

The immunoSEQ Assay, a bias-controlled multiplex PCR, was used to amplify TCRbeta CDR3 regions from genomic DNA. Turning to the authors' computational methods: Within the assay, amplification of reference gene primers was used to estimate how many nucleated cells each sample contained. To quantify the absolute abundance of each unique TCRbeta CDR3 rearrangement, sequence reads were collapsed and filtered. For each sample, productive Simpson clonality was calculated as the square root of Simpson's diversity index over productive rearrangements. TCRdb retrieved this table from immuneACCESS and kept in-frame rearrangements only. Not all clones are present; in checked studies, unresolved V genes account for under half, and no reason is known for the remainder. V, J and clone size are those of that table, while D and trimming were read from the DNA. For this sample the table gives about 400,000 clones, of which approximately 85% were detected only once. The ten largest clonotypes hold approximately 2.1% of the sample.

What the work shows at the level of the full study, not this receptor alone: The amount of clinical and demographic metadata varied by source and participant and was provided uncurated.

In the prospective study, participants were 18 to 89 years old, resided in about 25 geographic areas of the United States, and were enrolled through a virtual design. In the prospective study, participants were assigned to cohorts based on the clinical history participants reported in a screening survey and a study questionnaire. In the prospective study, mobile phlebotomists collected whole blood, serum and a nasopharyngeal or oropharyngeal swab from each participant. Over an approximately 2-month period, participants in the prospective study had the option of providing additional blood draws and questionnaires. Blood samples from the prospective study were shipped frozen or at room temperature prior to DNA extraction. Including cysteine and phenylalanine, the CDR3 has 15 amino acids. Only the CDR3 DNA stays, 45 bases, in frame from base 1. The germline V gene sets CDR1 to SGDLS and CDR2 to YYNGEE. Trimming takes 2 bases off V and 4 bases off J; junction bases not matched to a gene: 7.

The clonotype was recovered from a woman in her thirties or forties with acute COVID-19. The chain is made from TRBV9 and TRBJ2-5, with 8 bases in between that match TRBD1. The sequencing sample was made of PBMCs or T cells enriched from blood (not recorded which). Here is the DNA: TGTGCCAGCAGCGTCGATCAGGGGGCTGGAGAGACCCAGTACTTC. Its protein is CASSVDQGAGETQYF.